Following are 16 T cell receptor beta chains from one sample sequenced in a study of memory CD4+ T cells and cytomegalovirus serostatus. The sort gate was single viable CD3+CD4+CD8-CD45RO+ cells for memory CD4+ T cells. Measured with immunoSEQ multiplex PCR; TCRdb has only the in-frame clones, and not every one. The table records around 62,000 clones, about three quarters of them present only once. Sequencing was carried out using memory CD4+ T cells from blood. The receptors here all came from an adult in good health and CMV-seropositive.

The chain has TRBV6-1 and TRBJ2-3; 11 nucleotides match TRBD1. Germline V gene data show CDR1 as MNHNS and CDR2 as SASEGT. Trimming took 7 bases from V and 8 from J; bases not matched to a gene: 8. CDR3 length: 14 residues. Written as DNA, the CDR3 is TGTGCCAGCACCGGGGACAGGGGGGGTGGTACGCAGTATTTT. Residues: CASTGDRGGGTQYF.

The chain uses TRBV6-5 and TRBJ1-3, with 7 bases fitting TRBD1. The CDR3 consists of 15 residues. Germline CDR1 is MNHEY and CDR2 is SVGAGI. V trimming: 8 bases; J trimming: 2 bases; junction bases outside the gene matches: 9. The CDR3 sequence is CASGEGQLAGNTIYF. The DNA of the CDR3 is TGTGCCAGCGGGGAGGGACAGTTGGCTGGAAACACCATATATTTT.

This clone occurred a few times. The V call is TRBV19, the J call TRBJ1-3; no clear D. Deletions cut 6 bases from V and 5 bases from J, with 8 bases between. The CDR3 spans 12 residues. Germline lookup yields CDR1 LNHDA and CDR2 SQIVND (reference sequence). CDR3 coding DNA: TGTGCCAGTAGCCGGGAGAGAAACACCATATATTTT. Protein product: CASSRERNTIYF.

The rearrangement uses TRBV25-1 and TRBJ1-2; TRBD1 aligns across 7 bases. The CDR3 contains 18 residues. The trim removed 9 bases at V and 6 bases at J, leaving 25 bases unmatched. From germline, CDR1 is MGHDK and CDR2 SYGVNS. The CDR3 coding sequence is TGTGCCAGTTCCCCAGGAGGGGTTAGGTCGGCCAGGGGGAATGGCTACACCTTC. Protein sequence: CASSPGGVRSARGNGYTF.

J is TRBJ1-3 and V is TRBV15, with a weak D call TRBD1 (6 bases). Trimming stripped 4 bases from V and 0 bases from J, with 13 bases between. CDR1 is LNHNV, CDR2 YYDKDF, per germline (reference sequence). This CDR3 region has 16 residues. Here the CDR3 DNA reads TGTGCCACCAGCACCCGGACAGATCGCTCTGGAAACACCATATATTTT. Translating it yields CATSTRTDRSGNTIYF.

The CDR3: CASSALVRGGGYTF. The CDR3, as DNA: TGTGCCAGCAGTGCCCTCGTGAGGGGAGGAGGCTACACCTTC. The chain has TRBV28 and TRBJ1-2; D is perhaps TRBD1 (5 bases). Trimming removed 5 bases at V and 8 bases at J, with 18 bases between. The CDR3 spans 14 residues. CDR1 and CDR2 from the germline V gene are MDHEN and SYDVKM.

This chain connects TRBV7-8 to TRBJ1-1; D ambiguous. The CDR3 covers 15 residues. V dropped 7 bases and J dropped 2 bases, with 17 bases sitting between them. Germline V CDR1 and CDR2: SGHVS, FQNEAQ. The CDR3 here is CASMPSRTFNTEAFF. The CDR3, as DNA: TGTGCCAGCATGCCAAGTAGAACATTTAACACTGAAGCTTTCTTT.

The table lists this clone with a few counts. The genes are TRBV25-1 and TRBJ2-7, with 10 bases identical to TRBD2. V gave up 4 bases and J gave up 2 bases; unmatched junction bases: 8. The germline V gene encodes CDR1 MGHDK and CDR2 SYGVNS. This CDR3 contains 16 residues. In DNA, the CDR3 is TGTGCCAGCAGTGGGCTAGCGGGGGCGTCCGCCTACGAGCAGTACTTC. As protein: CASSGLAGASAYEQYF.

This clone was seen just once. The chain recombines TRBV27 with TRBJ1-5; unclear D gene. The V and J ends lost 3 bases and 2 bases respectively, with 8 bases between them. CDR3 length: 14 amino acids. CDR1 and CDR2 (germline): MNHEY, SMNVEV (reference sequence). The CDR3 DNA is TGTGCCAGCAGTTTCAGTTCTGGCAATCAGCCCCAGCATTTT. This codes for CASSFSSGNQPQHF.

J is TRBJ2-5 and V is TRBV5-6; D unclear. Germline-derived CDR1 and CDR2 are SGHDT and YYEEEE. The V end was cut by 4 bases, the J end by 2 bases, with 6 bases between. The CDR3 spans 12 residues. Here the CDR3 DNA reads TGTGCCAGCAGCCGAACTCAAGAGACCCAGTACTTC. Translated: CASSRTQETQYF.

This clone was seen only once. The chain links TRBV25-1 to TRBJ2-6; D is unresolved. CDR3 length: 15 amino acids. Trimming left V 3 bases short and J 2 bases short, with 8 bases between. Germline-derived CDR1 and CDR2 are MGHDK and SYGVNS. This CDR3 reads CASSDPSTGANVLTF. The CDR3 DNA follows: TGTGCCAGCAGTGACCCGTCGACTGGGGCCAACGTCCTGACTTTC.

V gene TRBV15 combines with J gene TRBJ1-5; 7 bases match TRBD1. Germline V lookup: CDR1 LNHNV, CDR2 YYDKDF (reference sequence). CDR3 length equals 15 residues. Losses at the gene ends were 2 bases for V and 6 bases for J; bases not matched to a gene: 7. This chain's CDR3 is CATSRTTGAAQPQHF. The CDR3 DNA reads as TGTGCCACCAGCAGAACCACAGGGGCGGCTCAGCCCCAGCATTTT.

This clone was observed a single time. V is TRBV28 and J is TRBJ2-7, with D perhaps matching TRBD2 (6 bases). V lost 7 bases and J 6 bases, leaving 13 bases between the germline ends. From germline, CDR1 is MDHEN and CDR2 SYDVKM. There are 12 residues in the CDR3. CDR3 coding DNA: TGTGCCAGCACCGACCTCGGGGGCGAGCAGTACTTC. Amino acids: CASTDLGGEQYF.

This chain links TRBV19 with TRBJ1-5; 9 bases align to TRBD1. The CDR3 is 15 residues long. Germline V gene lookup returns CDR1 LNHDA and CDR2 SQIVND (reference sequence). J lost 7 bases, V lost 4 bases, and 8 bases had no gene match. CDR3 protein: CASSKDRGTGQPQHF. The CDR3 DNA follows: TGTGCCAGTAGTAAGGACAGGGGAACGGGCCAGCCCCAGCATTTT.

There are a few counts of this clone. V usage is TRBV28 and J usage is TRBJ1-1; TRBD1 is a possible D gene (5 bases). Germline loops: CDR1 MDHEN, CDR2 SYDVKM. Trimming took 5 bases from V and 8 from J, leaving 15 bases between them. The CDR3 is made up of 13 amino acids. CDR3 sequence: CASSLRGEFEAFF. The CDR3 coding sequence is TGTGCCAGCAGTCTGCGGGGGGAGTTCGAAGCTTTCTTT.

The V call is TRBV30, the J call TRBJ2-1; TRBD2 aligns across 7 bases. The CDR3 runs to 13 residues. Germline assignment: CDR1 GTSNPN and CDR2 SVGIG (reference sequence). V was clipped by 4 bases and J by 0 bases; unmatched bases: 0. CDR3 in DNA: TGTGCCTGGACTAGCGGCTCCTACAATGAGCAGTTCTTC. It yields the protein CAWTSGSYNEQFF.